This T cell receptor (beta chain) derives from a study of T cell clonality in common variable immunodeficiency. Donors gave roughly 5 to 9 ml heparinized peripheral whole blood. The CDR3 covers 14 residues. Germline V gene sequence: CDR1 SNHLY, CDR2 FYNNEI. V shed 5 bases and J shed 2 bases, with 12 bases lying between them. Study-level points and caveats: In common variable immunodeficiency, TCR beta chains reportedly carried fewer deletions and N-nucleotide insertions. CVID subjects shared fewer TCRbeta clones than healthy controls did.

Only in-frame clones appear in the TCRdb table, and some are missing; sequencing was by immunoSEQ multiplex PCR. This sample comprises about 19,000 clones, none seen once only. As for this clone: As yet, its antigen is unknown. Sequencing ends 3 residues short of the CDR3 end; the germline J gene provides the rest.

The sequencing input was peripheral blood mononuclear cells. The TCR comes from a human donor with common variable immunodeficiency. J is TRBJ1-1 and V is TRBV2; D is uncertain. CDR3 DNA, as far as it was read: TGTGCCAGCAGTCGGGTTAAAACAAACACTGAA. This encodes CASSRVKTNTE. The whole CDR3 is CASSRVKTNTEAFF. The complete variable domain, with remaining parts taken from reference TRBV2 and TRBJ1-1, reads EPEVTQTPSHQVTQMGQEVILRCVPISNHLYFYWYRQILGQKVEFLVSFYNNEISEKSEIFDDQFSVERPDGSNFTLKIRSTKLEDSAMYFCASSRVKTNTEAFFGQGTRLTVV.